This passage covers 14 T cell receptor beta chains from one sample sequenced in a study of blood T cell repertoires in COVID-19. Libraries were prepared by immunoSEQ multiplex PCR; TCRdb keeps only in-frame clonotypes and omits some of them. The repertoire includes about 230,000 clones, roughly 80% of them detected once, and 7.9% sits in the top ten. The sequencing sample was made of peripheral blood. The receptors were sampled from an elderly woman with acute or convalescent COVID-19.

In this sample, this clone turned up once. The CDR3 bases are TGCGCCAGCAGTTCGGACAGGACAACGACCCAGTACTTC. Its protein product is CASSSDRTTTQYF. V gene TRBV10-1 combines with J gene TRBJ2-5; 7 bases are shared with TRBD1. Per germline, CDR1 WNHNN and CDR2 SYGVQD (reference sequence). Losses at the gene ends were 5 bases for V and 7 bases for J; bases not matched to a gene: 7. The CDR3 is 13 amino acids.

This clone was seen a handful of times. CDR3 in amino acids: CASSRTGFGELFF. CDR3 bases: TGTGCCAGCAGCCGGACAGGGTTCGGGGAGCTGTTTTTT. The chain joins TRBV3-1 (or the pseudogene TRBV3-2) to TRBJ2-2, with TRBD1 identical over 8 bases. The CDR3 runs 13 residues. J was trimmed by 7 bases and V by 4 bases; bases with no gene match: 2. Germline V gene sequence: CDR1 LGHDT, CDR2 YNNKEL (reference sequence).

V is TRBV7-2 and J is TRBJ2-1, with TRBD1 identical over 7 bases. CDR1 and CDR2 (germline): SGHTA, FQGNSA. The CDR3 runs to 16 residues. V shed 0 bases and J 4 bases; nucleotides not matched to a gene: 6. For the CDR3, the DNA is TGTGCCAGCAGCTTAGCAACCGGGACAGCTTACAATGAGCAGTTCTTC. As protein: CASSLATGTAYNEQFF. The full variable domain, its missing parts supplied by reference TRBV7-2 and TRBJ2-1, is GAGVSQSPSNKVTEKGKDVELRCDPISGHTALYWYRQSLGQGLEFLIYFQGNSAPDKSGLPSDRFSAERTGGSVSTLTIQRTQQEDSAVYLCASSLATGTAYNEQFFGPGTRLTVL.

CDR3 in DNA: TGCGCCAGCAGCCAAGGGACAGGCACACGGCAAGAGACCCAGTACTTC. This codes for CASSQGTGTRQETQYF. This rearrangement joins TRBV4-1 to TRBJ2-5, with 7 positions matching TRBD1. The junction had 7 bases not matched to a gene; V was cut back by 1 base and J by 2 bases. The germline CDR1 and CDR2 sequences are MGHRA and YSYEKL. The length of the CDR3 is 16 residues.

The V call is TRBV21-1, the J call TRBJ1-4; no DNA check was done on the table's D call, TRBD1. TRBV21-1 is a pseudogene segment. This CDR3 region has 16 residues. The CDR3 DNA reads as TGTGCCAGCAGCAAAGCGCCAGGTGCAACTAATGAAAAACTGTTTTTT. Protein: CASSKAPGATNEKLFF.

The chain uses TRBV2 and TRBJ2-5, with D tentatively TRBD2 (5 bases). Germline V lookup: CDR1 SNHLY, CDR2 FYNNEI. Between the trimmed V and J ends, which lost 6 bases and 5 bases, there was a span of 13 bases. The length of the CDR3 is 13 residues. The DNA of the CDR3 is TGTGCCAGCAGCTCGGGGATCGGGGAGACCCAGTACTTC. This translates into CASSSGIGETQYF. Filled out from reference TRBV2 and TRBJ2-5, the complete variable domain reads EPEVTQTPSHQVTQMGQEVILRCVPISNHLYFYWYRQILGQKVEFLVSFYNNEISEKSEIFDDQFSVERPDGSNFTLKIRSTKLEDSAMYFCASSSGIGETQYFGPGTRLLVL.

This clone was picked up a small number of times. The rearrangement uses TRBV5-1 and TRBJ1-6, with 11 nucleotides matching TRBD1. Germline V lookup: CDR1 SGHRS, CDR2 YFSETQ. V shed 0 bases, J shed 8 bases, and the junction held 1 base outside the gene matches. This CDR3 has 15 amino acids. CDR3 in amino acids: CASSLGDRGYSPLHF. The CDR3 nucleotides read TGCGCCAGCAGCTTGGGGGACAGGGGGTATTCACCCCTCCACTTT. The full variable domain, rest sourced from reference TRBV5-1 and TRBJ1-6, is KAGVTQTPRYLIKTRGQQVTLSCSPISGHRSVSWYQQTPGQGLQFLFEYFSETQRNKGNFPGRFSGRQFSNSRSEMNVSTLELGDSALYLCASSLGDRGYSPLHFGNGTRLTVT.

This rearrangement joins TRBV27 to TRBJ2-2; 9 positions match TRBD2. From germline, CDR1 is MNHEY and CDR2 SMNVEV (reference sequence). The CDR3 loop spans 17 amino acids. V lost 7 bases to trimming and J lost 2 bases; unmatched junction nucleotides: 11. CDR3 protein: CASTTPGLAPNTGELFF. The CDR3 DNA reads TGTGCCAGCACCACTCCGGGACTAGCACCAAACACCGGGGAGCTGTTTTTT.

The chain links TRBV9 to TRBJ1-2, with D perhaps TRBD1 (6 bases). The V gene's germline CDR1 is SGDLS and CDR2 YYNGEE. This CDR3 is 14 amino acids long. Trimming left V 10 bases short and J 5 bases short, with 21 bases between. Here the CDR3 reads CARRGRGGHYGYTF. In DNA form, the CDR3 reads TGTGCCCGCCGCGGGCGGGGGGGACATTATGGCTACACCTTC.

The chain joins TRBV9 to TRBJ2-7; 9 positions agree with TRBD2. The germline V gene has CDR1 SGDLS and CDR2 YYNGEE. This CDR3 is built from 17 residues. Trimming removed 6 bases from V and 7 bases from J; junction bases left unmatched: 20. This chain's CDR3 is CASKPPPGGLAQVEQYF. The CDR3 coding sequence is TGTGCCAGCAAACCCCCCCCCGGCGGACTAGCGCAGGTGGAGCAGTACTTC.

The chain employs TRBV11-2 and TRBJ2-1; TRBD2 agrees at 10 bases. J lost 6 bases, V lost 2 bases, and 10 bases had no gene match. Germline V CDR1 and CDR2: SGHAT, FQNNGV. The CDR3 spans 17 residues. In DNA, the CDR3 is TGTGCCAGCAGCTTAAACCCCAGCGGGGGGGCCACCAATGAGCAGTTCTTC. Its translation is CASSLNPSGGATNEQFF.

The chain couples TRBV5-6 to TRBJ2-3; 12 bases map to TRBD2. The germline CDR1 and CDR2 sequences are SGHDT and YYEEEE. With V trimmed by 2 bases and J by 4 bases, 5 bases remained unmatched. There are 16 residues in the CDR3. DNA of the CDR3: TGTGCCAGCAGCTTCGGACTAGCGGGGTCCGCAGATACGCAGTATTTT. The encoded protein is CASSFGLAGSADTQYF.

The chain combines TRBV19 with TRBJ1-5; tentatively, D is TRBD1 (5 bases). Trimming removed 5 bases at V and 3 bases at J, with 17 bases between. This CDR3 has 16 amino acids. Germline V CDR1 and CDR2: LNHDA, SQIVND (reference sequence). CDR3 nucleotides: TGTGCCAGTAGTTCCCCGGGGGGAAGCGACAATCAGCCCCAGCATTTT. Translation gives CASSSPGGSDNQPQHF.

This rearrangement joins TRBV5-1 to TRBJ2-5, with D possibly being TRBD2 (6 bases). The ends were cut back, 3 bases at V and 4 bases at J, with 16 bases in the middle. The CDR3 consists of 15 residues. Germline V CDR1 and CDR2: SGHRS, YFSETQ. The CDR3 bases are TGCGCCAGCAGCTCGACGGTAGTCGGGGGAGAGACCCAGTACTTC. It specifies CASSSTVVGGETQYF.